This T cell receptor (beta chain) was recorded in a study of tissue T cells after allogeneic stem cell transplantation. Median post-mortem interval was about 9.8 hours for GI, liver, skin and lymphoid tissues. V dropped 6 bases and J dropped 4; count of bases not matched to a gene: 8. Germline CDR1 is SNHLY and CDR2 is FYNNEI. CDR3 length equals 14 residues. The table came from immunoSEQ multiplex PCR; TCRdb's copy has only in-frame clones and leaves some out. The sample shows about 10,000 clones, 60% of them seen only once. The sequence came from a woman between 18 and 49 years old with breast cancer. Sequenced material: tissue from the jejunum, taken at autopsy. This rearrangement joins TRBV2 to TRBJ1-2; TRBD1 matches 7 bases. This CDR3 reads CASSADRVGYGYTF. CDR3 sequence (DNA): TGTGCCAGCAGCGCTGACAGGGTCGGCTATGGCTACACCTTC. The full variable domain, completed using reference TRBV2 and TRBJ1-2, is EPEVTQTPSHQVTQMGQEVILRCVPISNHLYFYWYRQILGQKVEFLVSFYNNEISEKSEIFDDQFSVERPDGSNFTLKIRSTKLEDSAMYFCASSADRVGYGYTFGSGTRLTVV.